The clone carrying this TCR beta chain has a handful of counts. TCR beta CDR3 region amplification was performed from RNA transcripts. HTBI primers were employed in a first-round RT-PCR of the TCR CDR3. TCRdb itself ran the multiplex PCR reads through MiXCR, one entry per CDR3 protein. The sample shows around 370,000 distinct CDR3 sequences, approximately 17% of them seen only once. The data were taken from a study of T cells in Graves' hyperthyroidism and ophthalmopathy. The V end was cut by 4 bases, the J end by 3 bases, with 10 bases between. Germline loops: CDR1 LNHNV, CDR2 YYDKDF (reference sequence). This CDR3 is 14 amino acids long.

The TCR comes from a man between 18 and 35 years old with Graves' ophthalmopathy. Sequenced material: blood. This chain joins TRBV15 and TRBJ1-3, with a weak D call TRBD1 (5 bases). The CDR3: CATSTGIGGNTIYF. The DNA of the CDR3 is TGTGCCACCAGCACAGGGATAGGTGGAAACACCATATATTTT.